Presented here are 32 T cell receptor beta chains from one specimen sequenced in a study of beta chain features in type 1 diabetes (dated by TCRdb to between 2018 and 2020). Summary of the overall study and its limitations: In all four CD4+ subsets, TCRB CDR3 length was moderately but significantly shorter in type 1 diabetes patients.

Receptor libraries were prepared by the immunoSEQ multiplex PCR assay. The High Capacity cDNA Reverse Transcription Kit was used to reverse transcribe all of the isolated RNA, meaning that expressed TCRB transcripts were what got sequenced. Imported from immuneACCESS, the table was reduced by TCRdb to in-frame sequences with V and J called. These copies leave out some clones; in studies compared against another copy, an unresolved V gene accounts for under half, and the cause of the remainder is not known. Within this sample are about 340,000 clones, with approximately 9.9% of them counted one time only. Together, the top ten hold approximately 1% of the sample. What these receptors recognize is not known. What was sequenced was central memory CD4+ T cells from blood. All receptors come from a young man with type 1 diabetes.

This clone was seen a few times. This rearrangement joins TRBV25-1 to TRBJ2-7, with D tentatively TRBD1 (6 bases). The V gene's germline CDR1 is MGHDK and CDR2 SYGVNS. V gave up 6 bases and J gave up 5 bases, with 14 bases separating them. CDR3 length: 13 residues. CDR3 residues: CASRLPGGDEQYF. CDR3 sequence (DNA): TGTGCCAGCAGGCTACCTGGGGGCGACGAGCAGTACTTC.

The V gene is TRBV6-1, the J gene TRBJ1-1; D ambiguous. V lost 2 bases and J 2 bases, leaving 6 bases between the germline ends. The CDR3 consists of 13 residues. The germline V gene has CDR1 MNHNS and CDR2 SASEGT. The DNA for the CDR3 is TGTGCCAGCAGTGAACACCACAACACTGAAGCTTTCTTT. This codes for CASSEHHNTEAFF.

A remark on this clone: A much larger clone differs by one base, so this may be a read error. J is TRBJ2-7 and V is TRBV11-2; TRBD1 matches at 7 bases. The CDR3 consists of 14 residues. With V trimmed by 5 bases and J by 2 bases, 6 bases remained unmatched. Germline V gives CDR1 SGHAT, CDR2 FQNNGV. The DNA of the CDR3 is TGTGCCAGCAGCGAGGGACAGCCGGCCTACGAGCAGTACTTC. Its protein is CASSEGQPAYEQYF.

This clone was counted a few times. The chain links TRBV5-1 to TRBJ2-5; 9 bases are shared with TRBD1. Trimming took 4 bases from V and 4 from J; bases not matched to a gene: 2. The V gene's germline CDR1 is SGHRS and CDR2 YFSETQ. The CDR3 is 13 amino acids. The CDR3 is CASSLTGGETQYF. CDR3 bases: TGCGCCAGCAGCCTGACAGGGGGAGAGACCCAGTACTTC.

J is TRBJ1-3 and V is TRBV7-9, with unresolved D. Germline CDR1 reads SEHNR; CDR2 reads FQNEAQ (reference sequence). CDR3 length: 17 residues. The V end lost 2 bases, the J end lost 2 bases, and 16 bases lay between the germline ends. CDR3 in DNA: TGTGCCAGCAGCTTAATAGCAGATCGGACTCCTGGAAACACCATATATTTT. Amino acids: CASSLIADRTPGNTIYF.

This clone has a handful of counts. The rearrangement uses TRBV30 and TRBJ1-4; 7 nucleotides agree with TRBD1. J lost 4 bases, V lost 0 bases, and 2 bases had no gene match. CDR3 length: 14 residues. The V gene's germline CDR1 is GTSNPN and CDR2 SVGIG (reference sequence). The CDR3 is CAWSVGQLNEKLFF. The CDR3, as DNA: TGTGCCTGGAGTGTGGGACAGCTTAATGAAAAACTGTTTTTT.

This clone has just a few counts. J is TRBJ2-6 and V is TRBV7-8; D unresolved. From germline, CDR1 is SGHVS and CDR2 FQNEAQ. V was clipped by 2 bases and J by 2 bases, with 7 bases between them. This CDR3 has 15 amino acids. The CDR3: CASSLTDPGANVLTF. The CDR3 coding sequence is TGTGCCAGCAGCTTAACGGATCCTGGGGCCAACGTCCTGACTTTC.

This clone appeared a few times. This chain connects TRBV7-2 to TRBJ2-7; TRBD1 matches 8 bases. CDR3 length: 12 residues. V shed 1 base and J 10 bases; nucleotides not matched to a gene: 3. In germline, CDR1 is SGHTA, CDR2 FQGNSA. The chain's CDR3 is CASSLGQGKQYF. CDR3 in DNA: TGTGCCAGCAGCTTAGGACAGGGGAAACAGTACTTC.

This clone has a handful of counts. The chain links TRBV28 to TRBJ2-3, with D perhaps given as TRBD1 or TRBD2 (5 bases each). Germline V gives CDR1 MDHEN, CDR2 SYDVKM. CDR3 length equals 13 residues. V lost 7 bases and J lost 4, with 12 bases in between. The DNA for the CDR3 is TGTGCCAGCACCACTAGGGGCGCAGATACGCAGTATTTT. Amino acids: CASTTRGADTQYF.

The chain couples TRBV28 to TRBJ2-4, with D tentatively TRBD2 (6 bases). CDR1 and CDR2 from the germline V gene are MDHEN and SYDVKM. The CDR3 runs to 15 residues. V lost 3 bases and J lost 0, with 9 bases in between. The CDR3 is CASSFGRLAKNIQYF. The CDR3 nucleotides read TGTGCCAGCAGTTTCGGGAGACTAGCCAAAAACATTCAGTACTTC.

This clone was counted a few times. J is TRBJ2-2 and V is TRBV7-6, with 9 positions matching TRBD1. CDR3 length: 16 residues. Germline trimming cut 3 bases from V and 8 bases from J; bases unmatched to any gene: 10. Germline V gene lookup returns CDR1 SGHVS and CDR2 FNYEAQ. The CDR3 DNA follows: TGTGCCAGCAGCTTTACCGGGACAGGGCTGATTGGGGAGCTGTTTTTT. It is translated as CASSFTGTGLIGELFF. Full variable domain (outside the CDR3, taken from reference TRBV7-6 and TRBJ2-2): GAGVSQSPRYKVTKRGQDVALRCDPISGHVSLYWYRQALGQGPEFLTYFNYEAQQDKSGLPNDRFSAERPEGSISTLTIQRTEQRDSAMYRCASSFTGTGLIGELFFGEGSRLTVL.

In this sample, this clone turned up a few times. The chain recombines TRBV7-6 with TRBJ2-2; D remains ambiguous. This CDR3 has 14 amino acids. In germline, CDR1 is SGHVS, CDR2 FNYEAQ. Trimming took off 0 bases at V and 6 bases at J, with 8 bases between the two ends. The CDR3 region is CASSLASRAGELFF. DNA for the CDR3: TGTGCCAGCAGCTTAGCTTCCCGGGCCGGGGAGCTGTTTTTT.

Many counts were recorded for this clone. V usage is TRBV5-6 and J usage is TRBJ2-5; D is undetermined. Germline-derived CDR1 and CDR2 are SGHDT and YYEEEE. Deletions cut 0 bases from V and 5 bases from J, with 5 bases between. The CDR3 is 12 amino acids. The CDR3 sequence: CASSLEAETQYF. The CDR3 DNA follows: TGTGCCAGCAGCTTGGAAGCGGAGACCCAGTACTTC.

The CDR3 is CASSVSAPALGYTF. CDR3 DNA sequence: TGTGCCAGCAGCGTTAGTGCTCCGGCCCTCGGCTACACCTTC. The rearrangement joins TRBV9 to TRBJ1-2; D not resolved. The CDR3 spans 14 residues. V lost 2 bases to trimming and J lost 8 bases, with 16 bases between them. Per germline, CDR1 SGDLS and CDR2 YYNGEE.

At least ten counts were recorded for this clone. The same CDR3 also results from other DNA sequences found in this sample. The chain links TRBV19 to TRBJ2-5; 8 bases align to TRBD1. Germline CDR1 is LNHDA and CDR2 is SQIVND (reference sequence). This CDR3 comprises 13 residues. The ends lost 2 bases at V and 4 bases at J; junction bases unmatched: 0. The DNA for the CDR3 is TGTGCCAGTAGTATAACAGGGGGAGAGACCCAGTACTTC. This gives the protein CASSITGGETQYF.

This chain joins TRBV4-3 and TRBJ1-2; the match to TRBD1 covers 7 bases. Germline lookup yields CDR1 LGHNA and CDR2 YSLEER. This CDR3 is built from 13 residues. With V trimmed by 0 bases and J by 5 bases, 0 bases remained unmatched. The CDR3 sequence: CASSQDRGYGYTF. DNA for the CDR3: TGCGCCAGCAGCCAAGACAGGGGGTATGGCTACACCTTC.

This clone was counted a few times. At one end the junction does not follow the germline gene, possibly because of a read error. V and J are TRBV2 and TRBJ1-1, with D unclear. Germline V gene lookup returns CDR1 SNHLY and CDR2 FYNNEI. The CDR3 runs 14 residues. As DNA, the CDR3 is TGTGCCACCAGTAAGGGTCTCCTGGTTACTGAAGCTTTCTTT. Its protein product is CATSKGLLVTEAFF. The full variable domain, rest sourced from reference TRBV2 and TRBJ1-1, is EPEVTQTPSHQVTQMGQEVILRCVPISNHLYFYWYRQILGQKVEFLVSFYNNEISEKSEIFDDQFSVERPDGSNFTLKIRSTKLEDSAMYFCATSKGLLVTEAFFGQGTRLTVV.

The rearrangement links TRBV28 to TRBJ2-5, with unresolved D. Trimming pared 5 bases from V and 5 bases from J, leaving 9 bases between. Germline assignment: CDR1 MDHEN and CDR2 SYDVKM. The CDR3 covers 12 residues. DNA for the CDR3: TGTGCCAGCAGTGACCAAAGGGAGACCCAGTACTTC. Amino acid sequence: CASSDQRETQYF.

This clone was seen a handful of times. The rearrangement links TRBV6-5 to TRBJ2-2, with D maybe TRBD1 (5 bases). Germline assignment: CDR1 MNHEY and CDR2 SVGAGI. This CDR3 is built from 13 residues. The germline V and J ends were trimmed by 8 bases and 4 bases, with 11 bases remaining between them. The CDR3 reads CASPTAPTGELFF. In DNA form, the CDR3 reads TGTGCCAGCCCGACAGCCCCCACCGGGGAGCTGTTTTTT.

This clone was picked up a small number of times. The rearrangement links TRBV7-2 to TRBJ2-7; 10 nucleotides agree with TRBD2. V shed 2 bases and J 5 bases; nucleotides not matched to a gene: 3. CDR3 length equals 14 residues. In germline, CDR1 is SGHTA, CDR2 FQGNSA. The CDR3 loop reads CASSLLAGVDEQYF. In DNA form, the CDR3 reads TGTGCCAGCAGCTTACTAGCGGGGGTCGACGAGCAGTACTTC.

In its sample, this clone was seen a few times. The chain recombines TRBV27 with TRBJ1-6, with TRBD1 matching over 8 bases. The CDR3 length is 14 residues. Germline CDR1 MNHEY, CDR2 SMNVEV (reference sequence). Trimming at V came to 6 bases and at J to 9 bases, leaving 7 bases not matched to a gene. As DNA, the CDR3 is TGTGCCAGCAGGTCACAGGGGGGGATTTCACCCCTCCACTTT. Translated: CASRSQGGISPLHF.

There are a few counts of this clone. The CDR3 loop is CASSPGLAGTDTQYF. The CDR3 nucleotides are TGTGCCAGCAGCCCGGGACTAGCGGGCACAGATACGCAGTATTTT. V is TRBV6-6 and J is TRBJ2-3; 11 positions match TRBD2. The V gene's germline CDR1 is MNHNY and CDR2 SVGAGI (reference sequence). V shed 6 bases and J 1 base; nucleotides not matched to a gene: 3. CDR3 length: 15 amino acids.

About this clone: At the DNA level, this CDR3 is encoded by other sequences in the same sample as well. The genes are TRBV6-6 and TRBJ2-2; D perhaps matches TRBD1 (6 bases). Trimming left V 6 bases short and J 1 base short, with 12 bases between. CDR1 is MNHNY, CDR2 SVGAGI, per germline (reference sequence). The CDR3 spans 15 residues. CDR3 in amino acids: CASSPGTLNTGELFF. The CDR3 DNA reads TGTGCCAGCAGCCCCGGGACATTGAACACCGGGGAGCTGTTTTTT.

J is TRBJ2-5 and V is TRBV28, with 7 bases matching TRBD1. After removal of 7 bases from V and 5 bases from J, the junction contained 13 bases not matched to a gene. This CDR3 contains 15 residues. CDR1 is MDHEN and CDR2 is SYDVKM in the germline V gene. CDR3 sequence: CASTEDRKAGETQYF. DNA for the CDR3: TGTGCCAGCACCGAGGACAGGAAGGCGGGCGAGACCCAGTACTTC.

This clone was counted between two and nine times. This chain connects TRBV2 to TRBJ2-3, with TRBD2 matching 12 bases. CDR1 is SNHLY, CDR2 FYNNEI, per germline. The CDR3 contains 19 residues. Trimming removed 8 bases from V and 4 bases from J; junction bases left unmatched: 19. The CDR3 sequence is CASQPLAGGPPGVADTQYF. Written as DNA, the CDR3 is TGTGCCAGCCAACCACTAGCGGGGGGCCCCCCCGGCGTCGCAGATACGCAGTATTTT.

This clone appeared many times. The chain links TRBV4-3 to TRBJ1-6; 7 bases agree with TRBD1. This CDR3 has 14 amino acids. Germline CDR1 LGHNA, CDR2 YSLEER. J gave up 7 bases and V 5 bases, and 5 bases lay outside the gene matches. CDR3 bases: TGCGCCAGCAGCTCAGGGGGGGGCAATTCACCCCTCCACTTT. Amino acid sequence: CASSSGGGNSPLHF.

V gene TRBV11-3 combines with J gene TRBJ2-1; D possibly corresponds to TRBD2 (6 bases). This CDR3 comprises 17 residues. The germline V gene encodes CDR1 SGHNT and CDR2 YENEEA. V lost 4 bases, J lost 6 bases, and 22 bases lay in between. CDR3 in DNA: TGTGCCAGCAGCTCCCCCCGGGAGAGTCGAAGGGGCAATGAGCAGTTCTTC. Encoded protein: CASSSPRESRRGNEQFF. Drawing the rest from reference TRBV11-3 and TRBJ2-1, the complete variable domain is EAGVVQSPRYKIIEKKQPVAFWCNPISGHNTLYWYLQNLGQGPELLIRYENEEAVDDSQLPKDRFSAERLKGVDSTLKIQPAELGDSAVYLCASSSPRESRRGNEQFFGPGTRLTVL.

This clone was found a few times. The rearrangement uses TRBV29-1 and TRBJ2-5; D remains ambiguous. There are 13 residues in the CDR3. Germline V gene data show CDR1 as SQVTM and CDR2 as ANQGSEA. Deletions cut 3 bases from V and 1 base from J, with 9 bases between. As DNA, the CDR3 is TGCAGCGTTGATGGTCGCCTCCAAGAGACCCAGTACTTC. Residues: CSVDGRLQETQYF.

The chain combines TRBV6-6 with TRBJ2-7; weak D call: TRBD1 (5 bases). Germline-derived CDR1 and CDR2 are MNHNY and SVGAGI (reference sequence). The CDR3 covers 12 residues. V was shortened by 5 bases and J by 6 bases, with 11 bases between the two germline ends. For the CDR3, the DNA is TGTGCCAGCAGTCGAGAAACAGGCGAGCAGTACTTC. Protein product: CASSRETGEQYF.

The table lists this clone with a few counts. This chain joins TRBV27 and TRBJ1-1, with D tentatively TRBD1 (6 bases). The CDR3 has 13 residues. Deletions cut 8 bases from V and 6 bases from J, with 16 bases between. The V gene's germline CDR1 is MNHEY and CDR2 SMNVEV (reference sequence). This CDR3 reads CASRQTGGSEAFF. The CDR3 DNA reads as TGTGCCAGCCGCCAAACTGGGGGCTCTGAAGCTTTCTTT.

This clone was detected a few times. The CDR3 here is CASSLLAGTGAGEKLFF. The CDR3 nucleotides are TGTGCCAGCAGCCTCCTCGCCGGGACAGGGGCAGGGGAAAAACTGTTTTTT. The chain carries TRBV11-2 and TRBJ1-4; 10 bases are shared with TRBD1. Trimming took 5 bases from V and 8 from J; bases not matched to a gene: 14. Per the germline V gene, CDR1 is SGHAT and CDR2 is FQNNGV. The CDR3 sequence is 17 residues long.

A few counts support this clone. V and J are TRBV11-2 and TRBJ1-1, with D unclear. V was clipped by 5 bases and J by 10 bases, with 17 bases between them. This CDR3 spans 13 amino acids. The germline gives CDR1 SGHAT, CDR2 FQNNGV. CDR3 sequence: CASSVRNVDAAFF. Here the CDR3 DNA reads TGTGCCAGCAGCGTCCGTAATGTGGACGCAGCTTTCTTT.